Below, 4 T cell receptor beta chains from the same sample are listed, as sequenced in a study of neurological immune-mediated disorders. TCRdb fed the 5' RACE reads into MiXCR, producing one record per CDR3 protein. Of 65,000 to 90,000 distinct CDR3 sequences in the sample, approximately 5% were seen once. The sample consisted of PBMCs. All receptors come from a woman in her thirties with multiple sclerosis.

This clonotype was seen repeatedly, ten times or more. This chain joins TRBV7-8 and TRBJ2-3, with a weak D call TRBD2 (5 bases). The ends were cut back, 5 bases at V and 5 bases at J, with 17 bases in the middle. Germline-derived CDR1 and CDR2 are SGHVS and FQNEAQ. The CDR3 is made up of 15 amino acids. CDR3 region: CASSPSWLAGDTQYF. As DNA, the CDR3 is TGTGCCAGCAGCCCCTCGTGGCTAGCCGGAGATACGCAGTATTTT.

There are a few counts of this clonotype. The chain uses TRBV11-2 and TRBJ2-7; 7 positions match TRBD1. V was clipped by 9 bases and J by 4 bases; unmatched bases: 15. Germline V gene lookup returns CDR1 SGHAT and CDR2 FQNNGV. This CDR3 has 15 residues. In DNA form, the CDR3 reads TGTGCCAGTAGCCTCGCCCCGACAGGGAATTACGAGCAGTACTTC. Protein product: CASSLAPTGNYEQYF.

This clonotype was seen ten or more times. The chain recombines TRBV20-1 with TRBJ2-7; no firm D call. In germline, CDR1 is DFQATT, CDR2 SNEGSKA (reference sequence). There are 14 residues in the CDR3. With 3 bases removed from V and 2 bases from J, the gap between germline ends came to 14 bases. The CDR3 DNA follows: TGCAGTGCTAGCGGATTCCGAGCTACCTACGAGCAGTACTTC. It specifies CSASGFRATYEQYF.

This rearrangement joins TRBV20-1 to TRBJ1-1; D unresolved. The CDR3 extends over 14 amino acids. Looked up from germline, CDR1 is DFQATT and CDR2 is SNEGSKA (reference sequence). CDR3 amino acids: CSARAALWNTEAFF. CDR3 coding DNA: TGCAGCGCCCGGGCAGCGTTATGGAACACTGAAGCTTTCTTT.